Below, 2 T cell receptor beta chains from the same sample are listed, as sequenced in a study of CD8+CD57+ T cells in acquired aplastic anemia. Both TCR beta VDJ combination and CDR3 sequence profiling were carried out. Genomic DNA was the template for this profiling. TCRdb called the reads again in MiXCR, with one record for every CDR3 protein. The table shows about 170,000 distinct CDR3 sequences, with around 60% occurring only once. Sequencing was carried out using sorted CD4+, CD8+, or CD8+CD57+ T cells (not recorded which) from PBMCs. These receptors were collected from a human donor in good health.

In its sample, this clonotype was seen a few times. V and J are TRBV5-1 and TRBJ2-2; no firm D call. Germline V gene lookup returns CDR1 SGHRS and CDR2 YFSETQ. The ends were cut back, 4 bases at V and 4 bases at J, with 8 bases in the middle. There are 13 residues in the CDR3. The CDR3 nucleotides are TGCGCCAGCAGCAGTCTGAGCACCGGGGAGCTGTTTTTT. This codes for CASSSLSTGELFF. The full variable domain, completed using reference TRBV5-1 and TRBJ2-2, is KAGVTQTPRYLIKTRGQQVTLSCSPISGHRSVSWYQQTPGQGLQFLFEYFSETQRNKGNFPGRFSGRQFSNSRSEMNVSTLELGDSALYLCASSSLSTGELFFGEGSRLTVL.

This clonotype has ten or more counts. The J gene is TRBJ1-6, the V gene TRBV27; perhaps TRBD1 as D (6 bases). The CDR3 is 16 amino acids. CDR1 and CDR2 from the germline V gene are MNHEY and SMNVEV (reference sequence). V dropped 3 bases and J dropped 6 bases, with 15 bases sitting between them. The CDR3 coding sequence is TGTGCCAGCAGTTTGGCACAGGGCGGGCTTAATTCACCCCTCCACTTT. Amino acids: CASSLAQGGLNSPLHF.